One sample yielded the 29 T cell receptor beta chains listed below, sequenced in a study of blood T cell repertoires in COVID-19. Assay used: immunoSEQ multiplex PCR; TCRdb lists only in-frame clones, some missing. The data contain 200,000 to 250,000 clones, about 90% of them seen just once; the ten biggest clones take up roughly 1.5%. The sequencing sample was made of peripheral blood. Receptor source: a man younger than 30 with active or convalescent COVID-19.

This chain joins TRBV5-1 and TRBJ1-3; no reliable D call. Germline V gives CDR1 SGHRS, CDR2 YFSETQ. The CDR3 loop spans 13 amino acids. The V end lost 2 bases, the J end lost 4 bases, and 7 bases lay between the germline ends. CDR3 DNA: TGCGCCAGCAGCTTAGAGGCGGGAAACACCATATATTTT. Translating gives CASSLEAGNTIYF.

This clone was observed once. The chain combines TRBV7-7 with TRBJ2-2, with D perhaps matching TRBD2 (6 bases). The germline CDR1 and CDR2 sequences are SSHAT and FNYEAQ (reference sequence). The CDR3 is 15 amino acids. V dropped 4 bases and J dropped 3 bases, with 12 bases sitting between them. This chain's CDR3 is CASSSEGLYTGELFF. CDR3 coding DNA: TGTGCCAGCAGCTCGGAGGGCCTGTACACCGGGGAGCTGTTTTTT.

The chain is built from TRBV14 and TRBJ1-6; D remains unclear. This CDR3 has 16 amino acids. Germline CDR1 and CDR2: SGHDN and FVKESK. Trimming pared 3 bases from V and 3 bases from J, leaving 12 bases between. CDR3 sequence (DNA): TGTGCCAGCAGCCAGGAGGTGACGGACTATAATTCACCCCTCCACTTT. This gives the protein CASSQEVTDYNSPLHF. Supplemented by reference TRBV14 and TRBJ1-6, the full variable domain reads EAGVTQFPSHSVIEKGQTVTLRCDPISGHDNLYWYRRVMGKEIKFLLHFVKESKQDESGMPNNRFLAERTGGTYSTLKVQPAELEDSGVYFCASSQEVTDYNSPLHFGNGTRLTVT.

The chain combines TRBV30 with TRBJ2-4; D is possibly TRBD2 (5 bases). Trimming removed 5 bases from V and 0 bases from J, with 29 bases in between. This CDR3 comprises 20 residues. CDR1 and CDR2 (germline): GTSNPN, SVGIG (reference sequence). The CDR3 DNA reads as TGTGCCTGGCCGCGTCTCGACGGTAGGTCGCGACTAAAAGCCAAAAACATTCAGTACTTC. Residues: CAWPRLDGRSRLKAKNIQYF. Supplemented by reference TRBV30 and TRBJ2-4, the full variable domain reads SQTIHQWPATLVQPVGSPLSLECTVEGTSNPNLYWYRQAAGRGLQLLFYSVGIGQISSEVPQNLSASRPQDRQFILSSKKLLLSDSGFYLCAWPRLDGRSRLKAKNIQYFGAGTRLSVL.

The V and J genes are TRBV7-8 and TRBJ2-7; 11 bases agree with TRBD1. Per germline, CDR1 SGHVS and CDR2 FQNEAQ. Losses at the gene ends were 6 bases for V and 6 bases for J; bases not matched to a gene: 7. This CDR3 comprises 14 residues. The CDR3 nucleotides read TGTGCCAGCAGTTTCGGACAGGGGGCGAGCGAGCAGTACTTC. Translation: CASSFGQGASEQYF.

This chain connects TRBV9 to TRBJ1-4, with 7 nucleotides matching TRBD1. The CDR3 totals 16 residues. The trim removed 0 bases at V and 5 bases at J, leaving 7 bases unmatched. From germline, CDR1 is SGDLS and CDR2 YYNGEE. CDR3: CASSVDSGTANEKLFF. The CDR3, as DNA: TGTGCCAGCAGCGTAGATAGTGGGACAGCGAATGAAAAACTGTTTTTT.

The V gene is TRBV9, the J gene TRBJ1-2; a possible D gene is TRBD1 (5 bases). This CDR3 has 14 residues. In germline, CDR1 is SGDLS, CDR2 YYNGEE. With 4 bases removed from V and 7 bases from J, the gap between germline ends came to 17 bases. In nucleotides, the CDR3 is TGTGCCAGCAGCCCACTCGGTGGGGGGGGTGGCTACACCTTC. Amino acid sequence: CASSPLGGGGGYTF.

This clone was seen a single time. V usage is TRBV12-5 and J usage is TRBJ2-1; tentatively, D is TRBD1 (5 bases). Trimming removed 0 bases from V and 9 bases from J, with 15 bases in between. Germline V CDR1 and CDR2: LGHNT, FRNRAP. The CDR3 runs to 15 residues. CDR3 residues: CASGLVSFSTGEQFF. CDR3 nucleotides: TGTGCTAGTGGTTTGGTCTCGTTCAGTACAGGTGAGCAGTTCTTC.

The chain employs TRBV28 and TRBJ2-1; 7 positions agree with TRBD2. Germline V gene data show CDR1 as MDHEN and CDR2 as SYDVKM. After removal of 6 bases from V and 3 bases from J, the junction contained 11 bases not matched to a gene. The CDR3 has 16 amino acids. DNA of the CDR3: TGTGCCAGCAGCCCCCTAGCGGAGGGAGTCTACAATGAGCAGTTCTTC. This codes for CASSPLAEGVYNEQFF.

The CDR3 DNA is TGCGCCAGCAGCTTGGGTGGGACTAGCGACTACGAGCAGTACTTC. Encoded protein: CASSLGGTSDYEQYF. This rearrangement joins TRBV5-1 to TRBJ2-7, with 10 bases matching TRBD2. The CDR3 length is 15 residues. Germline CDR1 is SGHRS and CDR2 is YFSETQ. V shed 0 bases, J shed 3 bases, and the junction held 3 bases outside the gene matches.

V is TRBV11-2 and J is TRBJ2-1; D is ambiguous. The CDR3 contains 15 residues. Germline CDR1 reads SGHAT; CDR2 reads FQNNGV. V dropped 3 bases and J dropped 3 bases, with 12 bases sitting between them. The CDR3 region is CASSLWQQDYNEQFF. In DNA, the CDR3 is TGTGCCAGCAGCTTGTGGCAACAAGACTACAATGAGCAGTTCTTC.

DNA for the CDR3: TGTGCCAGCAGTCCCGGGACAGGGCACGAGCAGTACTTC. Translating gives CASSPGTGHEQYF. The chain is built from TRBV27 and TRBJ2-7, with TRBD1 matching 9 bases. With V trimmed by 5 bases and J by 5 bases, 4 bases remained unmatched. Germline V CDR1 and CDR2: MNHEY, SMNVEV (reference sequence). The CDR3 length is 13 residues.

The chain uses TRBV11-2 and TRBJ1-5, with TRBD1 matching over 7 bases. CDR1 is SGHAT and CDR2 is FQNNGV in the germline V gene. V was clipped by 4 bases and J by 2 bases; unmatched bases: 2. This CDR3 is 14 amino acids long. CDR3 coding DNA: TGTGCCAGCAGCTCCCAGGGGGGCAATCAGCCCCAGCATTTT. Residues: CASSSQGGNQPQHF.

J is TRBJ1-6 and V is TRBV28, with a tentative D call TRBD1 (6 bases). Trimming removed 3 bases at V and 10 bases at J, with 13 bases between. This CDR3 is built from 14 residues. The germline V gene encodes CDR1 MDHEN and CDR2 SYDVKM. The CDR3 region has the DNA TGTGCCAGCAGTTTCGGACAGAGTTTCTCACCCCTCCACTTT. Translating it yields CASSFGQSFSPLHF.

V usage is TRBV5-6 and J usage is TRBJ2-5; 8 bases agree with TRBD2. CDR1 is SGHDT, CDR2 YYEEEE, per germline. The CDR3 covers 12 residues. V was pared by 3 bases and J by 7 bases, with 2 bases of the junction left unmatched. Here the CDR3 DNA reads TGTGCCAGCAGCTACCGGGAGGGGACCCAGTACTTC. Translating gives CASSYREGTQYF.

This clone was detected once. The chain combines TRBV2 with TRBJ1-2, with D perhaps TRBD1 (5 bases). The CDR3 sequence is 12 residues long. The V gene's germline CDR1 is SNHLY and CDR2 FYNNEI. V lost 4 bases, J lost 6 bases, and 9 bases lay in between. The CDR3 spells CASSGWGDGYTF. In DNA, the CDR3 is TGTGCCAGCAGTGGGTGGGGCGATGGCTACACCTTC.

The J gene is TRBJ2-3, the V gene TRBV19, with TRBD2 matching 12 bases. Germline V CDR1 and CDR2: LNHDA, SQIVND (reference sequence). Losses at the gene ends were 5 bases for V and 1 base for J; bases not matched to a gene: 10. CDR3 length equals 18 residues. CDR3 sequence: CASSPLAGGGAGTDTQYF. The CDR3, as DNA: TGTGCCAGTAGTCCCCTAGCGGGAGGGGGGGCTGGCACAGATACGCAGTATTTT.

CDR3 DNA: TGTGCCAGCAGCTTGACAGGGGATAGCTATGGCTACACCTTC. Translation gives CASSLTGDSYGYTF. This rearrangement joins TRBV5-6 to TRBJ1-2, with 7 nucleotides matching TRBD1. The CDR3 covers 14 residues. The germline V gene encodes CDR1 SGHDT and CDR2 YYEEEE. V shed 1 base and J 4 bases; nucleotides not matched to a gene: 4. Looking up the rest from reference TRBV5-6 and TRBJ1-2 gives the full variable domain: DAGVTQSPTHLIKTRGQQVTLRCSPKSGHDTVSWYQQALGQGPQFIFQYYEEEERQRGNFPDRFSGHQFPNYSSELNVNALLLGDSALYLCASSLTGDSYGYTFGSGTRLTVV.

In regard to this clone: One end of the junction fails to match germline, which may point to a read error. The rearrangement joins TRBV5-4 to TRBJ2-7, with D possibly called TRBD1 or TRBD2 (6 bases each). Germline V lookup: CDR1 SGHNT, CDR2 YYREEE (reference sequence). This CDR3 spans 13 amino acids. The CDR3 is CASRLGGTYEQYF. CDR3 in DNA: TGTGCCAGCAGATTGGGGGGCACCTACGAGCAGTACTTC.

The chain uses TRBV7-2 and TRBJ2-2; 9 nucleotides align to TRBD2. V lost 0 bases, J lost 8 bases, and 4 bases stayed unmatched. Germline CDR1 and CDR2: SGHTA and FQGNSA. The CDR3 totals 15 residues. Here the CDR3 DNA reads TGTGCCAGCAGCTTAGCGGCTAGCGGGACTGGGGAGCTGTTTTTT. This gives the protein CASSLAASGTGELFF.

CDR3 residues: CASSSGQGAVVEAFF. CDR3 bases: TGCGCCAGCAGTTCGGGACAGGGGGCGGTAGTTGAAGCTTTCTTT. The genes are TRBV5-1 and TRBJ1-1, with 12 bases that match TRBD1. Per germline, CDR1 SGHRS and CDR2 YFSETQ. The V gene end was trimmed by 5 bases and the J gene end by 7 bases; junction bases not matched to a gene: 9. The CDR3 length is 15 residues.

This clone has more than one count but fewer than ten. The chain's CDR3 is CASSGTGGPYEQYF. As DNA, the CDR3 is TGTGCCAGCTCCGGAACAGGGGGGCCCTACGAGCAGTACTTC. This chain joins TRBV18 and TRBJ2-7; 8 nucleotides align to TRBD1. CDR3 length: 14 residues. The ends lost 6 bases at V and 2 bases at J; junction bases unmatched: 6. CDR1 and CDR2 (germline): KGHSH, LQKENI.

As to this clone: Other nucleotide sequences in the sample specify the same CDR3. The chain carries TRBV3-1 (or the pseudogene TRBV3-2) and TRBJ1-1; the D is unclear. With 1 base removed from V and 0 bases from J, the gap between germline ends came to 6 bases. The CDR3 contains 14 residues. CDR1 and CDR2 from the germline V gene are LGHDT and YNNKEL (reference sequence). This chain's CDR3 is CASSQGQLNTEAFF. CDR3 nucleotide sequence: TGTGCCAGCAGCCAAGGTCAGTTGAACACTGAAGCTTTCTTT.

V usage is TRBV9 and J usage is TRBJ1-5, with 9 bases lining up with TRBD1. Germline V gene lookup returns CDR1 SGDLS and CDR2 YYNGEE. The CDR3 has 14 residues. Trimming cost V 4 bases and J 5 bases; bases outside gene matches: 4. CDR3 in amino acids: CASSSGTGYQPQHF. The CDR3 DNA sequence: TGTGCCAGCAGCAGCGGGACAGGGTATCAGCCCCAGCATTTT.

This chain joins TRBV5-1 and TRBJ1-2, with D tentatively TRBD1 (6 bases). Germline lookup yields CDR1 SGHRS and CDR2 YFSETQ. CDR3 size: 14 residues. V lost 0 bases to trimming and J lost 9 bases, with 15 bases between them. The DNA of the CDR3 is TGCGCCAGCAGCTTGGCTGCAGGGGTAGTTCGCTACACCTTC. Translation gives CASSLAAGVVRYTF.

V usage is TRBV7-8 and J usage is TRBJ1-5; D is unresolved. The V gene's germline CDR1 is SGHVS and CDR2 FQNEAQ. V was shortened by 8 bases and J by 2 bases, with 7 bases between the two germline ends. The CDR3 extends over 12 amino acids. CDR3: CASGTGNQPQHF. As DNA, the CDR3 is TGTGCCAGCGGTACAGGCAATCAGCCCCAGCATTTT.

Ten or more counts support this clone. The J gene is TRBJ1-2, the V gene TRBV5-5, with 8 positions matching TRBD1. The trim removed 2 bases at V and 8 bases at J, leaving 5 bases unmatched. The CDR3 runs to 13 residues. Germline assignment: CDR1 SGHKS and CDR2 YYEKEE (reference sequence). CDR3: CASSFETGDGYTF. The CDR3 bases are TGTGCCAGCAGCTTCGAGACAGGGGACGGCTACACCTTC.

The rearrangement uses TRBV19 and TRBJ1-4; TRBD1 might be the D (6 bases). This CDR3 is built from 15 residues. CDR1 and CDR2 from the germline V gene are LNHDA and SQIVND (reference sequence). The V end lost 2 bases, the J end lost 3 bases, and 10 bases lay between the germline ends. In DNA form, the CDR3 reads TGTGCCAGTAGTATATATCGGACAGCTAATGAAAAACTGTTTTTT. The encoded protein is CASSIYRTANEKLFF.

This clone was observed a few times. For the CDR3, the DNA is TGTGCCAGCAGCCAAGTCTCAGGGTCGCATCTCAGCTACACCTTC. Translated, it gives CASSQVSGSHLSYTF. The V call is TRBV3-1 (or the pseudogene TRBV3-2), the J call TRBJ1-2; possibly TRBD1 for D (5 bases). Germline V gene lookup returns CDR1 LGHDT and CDR2 YNNKEL (reference sequence). V dropped 1 base and J dropped 9 bases, with 18 bases sitting between them. There are 15 residues in the CDR3.